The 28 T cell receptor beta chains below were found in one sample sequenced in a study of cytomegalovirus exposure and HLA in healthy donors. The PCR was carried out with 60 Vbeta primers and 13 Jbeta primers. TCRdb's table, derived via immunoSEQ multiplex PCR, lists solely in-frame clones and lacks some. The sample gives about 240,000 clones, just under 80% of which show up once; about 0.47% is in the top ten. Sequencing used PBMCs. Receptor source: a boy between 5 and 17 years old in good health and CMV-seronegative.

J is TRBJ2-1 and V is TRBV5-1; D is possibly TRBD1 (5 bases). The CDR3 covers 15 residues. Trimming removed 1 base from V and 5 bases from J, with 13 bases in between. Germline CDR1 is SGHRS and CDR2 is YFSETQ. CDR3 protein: CASSLYQGINNEQFF. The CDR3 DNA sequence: TGCGCCAGCAGCTTGTACCAGGGTATTAACAATGAGCAGTTCTTC.

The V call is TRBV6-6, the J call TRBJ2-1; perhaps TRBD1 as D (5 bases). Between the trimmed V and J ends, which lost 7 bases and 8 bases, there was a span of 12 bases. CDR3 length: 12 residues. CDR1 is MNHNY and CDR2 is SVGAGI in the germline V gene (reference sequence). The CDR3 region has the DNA TGTGCCAGCAATCAAGGGGTCTATGAGCAGTTCTTC. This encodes CASNQGVYEQFF.

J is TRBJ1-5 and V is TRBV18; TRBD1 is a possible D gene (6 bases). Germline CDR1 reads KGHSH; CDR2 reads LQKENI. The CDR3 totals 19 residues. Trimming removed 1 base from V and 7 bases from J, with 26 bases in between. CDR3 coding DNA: TGTGCCAGCTCACCACGGCCACAGGGTAACCCGGGCAAACGACAGCCCCAGCATTTT. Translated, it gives CASSPRPQGNPGKRQPQHF.

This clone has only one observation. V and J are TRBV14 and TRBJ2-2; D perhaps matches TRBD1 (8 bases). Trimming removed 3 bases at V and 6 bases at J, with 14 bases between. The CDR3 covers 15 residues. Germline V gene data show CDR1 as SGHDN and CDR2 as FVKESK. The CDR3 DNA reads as TGTGCCAGCAGCCACGGACAGGGAGGGGCCGGGGAGCTGTTTTTT. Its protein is CASSHGQGGAGELFF.

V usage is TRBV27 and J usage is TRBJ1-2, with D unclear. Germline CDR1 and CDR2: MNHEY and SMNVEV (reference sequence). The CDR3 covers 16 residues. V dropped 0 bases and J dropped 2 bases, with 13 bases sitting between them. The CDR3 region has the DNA TGTGCCAGCAGTTTATCGCCTCGGGGAAGCAACTATGGCTACACCTTC. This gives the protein CASSLSPRGSNYGYTF.

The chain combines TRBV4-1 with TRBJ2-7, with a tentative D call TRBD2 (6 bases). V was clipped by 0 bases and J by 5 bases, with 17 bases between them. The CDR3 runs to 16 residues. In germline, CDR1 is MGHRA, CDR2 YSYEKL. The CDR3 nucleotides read TGCGCCAGCAGCCAAGATTTCGCAGGGACTCGGGACGAGCAGTACTTC. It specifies CASSQDFAGTRDEQYF.

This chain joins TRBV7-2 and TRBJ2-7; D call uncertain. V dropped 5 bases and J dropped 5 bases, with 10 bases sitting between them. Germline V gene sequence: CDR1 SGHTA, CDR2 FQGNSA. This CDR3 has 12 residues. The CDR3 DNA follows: TGTGCCAGCAGCCCCGAGATCAACGAGCAGTACTTC. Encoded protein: CASSPEINEQYF.

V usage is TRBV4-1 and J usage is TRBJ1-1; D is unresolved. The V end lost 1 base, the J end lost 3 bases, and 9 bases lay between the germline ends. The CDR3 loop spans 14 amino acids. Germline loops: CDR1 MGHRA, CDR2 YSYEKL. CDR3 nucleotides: TGCGCCAGCAGCCAAGTTGGCGGATACACTGAAGCTTTCTTT. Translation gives CASSQVGGYTEAFF.

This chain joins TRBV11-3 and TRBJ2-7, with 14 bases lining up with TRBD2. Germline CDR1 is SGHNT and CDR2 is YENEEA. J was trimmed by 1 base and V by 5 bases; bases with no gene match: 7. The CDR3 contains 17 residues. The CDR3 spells CASSPRLAGGQSYEQYF. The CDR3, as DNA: TGTGCCAGCAGCCCACGACTAGCGGGAGGGCAGTCCTACGAGCAGTACTTC.

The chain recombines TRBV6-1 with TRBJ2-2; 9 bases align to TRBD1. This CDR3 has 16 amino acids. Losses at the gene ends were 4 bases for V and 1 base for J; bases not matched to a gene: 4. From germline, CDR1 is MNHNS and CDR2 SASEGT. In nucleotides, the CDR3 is TGTGCCAGCAGTGGGGGACAGGGAGTGAACACCGGGGAGCTGTTTTTT. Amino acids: CASSGGQGVNTGELFF.

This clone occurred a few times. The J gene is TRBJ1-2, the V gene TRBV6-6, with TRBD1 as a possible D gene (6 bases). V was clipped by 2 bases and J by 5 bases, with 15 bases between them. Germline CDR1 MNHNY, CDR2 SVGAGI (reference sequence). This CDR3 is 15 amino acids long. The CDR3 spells CASSYTAQGNYGYTF. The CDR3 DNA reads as TGTGCCAGCAGTTACACGGCCCAGGGGAATTATGGCTACACCTTC.

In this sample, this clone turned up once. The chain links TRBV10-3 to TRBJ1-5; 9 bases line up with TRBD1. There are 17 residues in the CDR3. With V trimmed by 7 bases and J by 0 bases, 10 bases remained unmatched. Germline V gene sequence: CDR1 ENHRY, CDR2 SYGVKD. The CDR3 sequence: CAITTGQGTYSNQPQHF. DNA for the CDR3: TGTGCCATCACCACAGGACAGGGGACTTATAGCAATCAGCCCCAGCATTTT.

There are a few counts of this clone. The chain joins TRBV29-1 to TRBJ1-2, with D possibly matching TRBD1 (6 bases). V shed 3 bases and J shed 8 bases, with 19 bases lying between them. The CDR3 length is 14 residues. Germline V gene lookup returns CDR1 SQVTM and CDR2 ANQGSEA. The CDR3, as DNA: TGCAGCGTTGAGGACTTCAGGGGCCCGGGGGGCTACACCTTC. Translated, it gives CSVEDFRGPGGYTF.

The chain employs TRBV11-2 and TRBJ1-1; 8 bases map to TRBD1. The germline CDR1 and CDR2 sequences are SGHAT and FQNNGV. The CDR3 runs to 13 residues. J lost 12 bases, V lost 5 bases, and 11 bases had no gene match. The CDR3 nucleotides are TGTGCCAGCAGCCGCGGACAGGGAAAAGTGTCTTTCTTT. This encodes CASSRGQGKVSFF.

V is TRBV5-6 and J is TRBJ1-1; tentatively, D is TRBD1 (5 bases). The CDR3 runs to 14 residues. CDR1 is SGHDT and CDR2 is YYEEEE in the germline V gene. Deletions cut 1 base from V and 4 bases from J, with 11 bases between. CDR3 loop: CASSLSGPTTEAFF. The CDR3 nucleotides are TGTGCCAGCAGCTTGTCAGGGCCCACCACTGAAGCTTTCTTT.

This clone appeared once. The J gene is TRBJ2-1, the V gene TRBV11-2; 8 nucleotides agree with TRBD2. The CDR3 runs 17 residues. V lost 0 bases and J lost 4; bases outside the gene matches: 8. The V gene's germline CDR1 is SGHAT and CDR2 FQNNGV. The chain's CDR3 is CASSLEPGSGGYNEQFF. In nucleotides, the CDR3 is TGTGCCAGCAGCTTAGAGCCTGGGAGCGGGGGTTACAATGAGCAGTTCTTC.

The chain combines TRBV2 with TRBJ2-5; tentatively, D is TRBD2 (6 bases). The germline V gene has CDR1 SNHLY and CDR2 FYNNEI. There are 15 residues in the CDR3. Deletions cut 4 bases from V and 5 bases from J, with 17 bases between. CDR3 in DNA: TGTGCCAGCAGTGCGCAAACCTACGCGGGGGAGACCCAGTACTTC. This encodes CASSAQTYAGETQYF.

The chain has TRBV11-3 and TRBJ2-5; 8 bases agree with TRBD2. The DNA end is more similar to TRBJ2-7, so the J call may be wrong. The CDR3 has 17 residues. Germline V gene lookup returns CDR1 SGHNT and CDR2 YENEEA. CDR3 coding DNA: TGTGCCAGCAGCTTGAATAGCGGGACCCCCTTAGACTACGAGCAGTACTTC. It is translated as CASSLNSGTPLDYEQYF.

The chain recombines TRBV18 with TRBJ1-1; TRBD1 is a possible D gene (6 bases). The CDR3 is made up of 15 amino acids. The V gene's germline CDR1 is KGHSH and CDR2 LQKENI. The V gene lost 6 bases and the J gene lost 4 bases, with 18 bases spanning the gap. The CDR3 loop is CASSNLQGRGTEAFF. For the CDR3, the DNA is TGTGCCAGCTCTAATTTACAGGGCAGAGGCACTGAAGCTTTCTTT.

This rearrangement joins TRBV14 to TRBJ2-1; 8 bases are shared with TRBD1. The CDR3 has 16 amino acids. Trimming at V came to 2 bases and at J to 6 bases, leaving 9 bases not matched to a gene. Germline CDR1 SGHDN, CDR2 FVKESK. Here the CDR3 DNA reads TGTGCCAGCAGCCAAATTGACAGGGGTTCTCCCAATGAGCAGTTCTTC. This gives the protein CASSQIDRGSPNEQFF.

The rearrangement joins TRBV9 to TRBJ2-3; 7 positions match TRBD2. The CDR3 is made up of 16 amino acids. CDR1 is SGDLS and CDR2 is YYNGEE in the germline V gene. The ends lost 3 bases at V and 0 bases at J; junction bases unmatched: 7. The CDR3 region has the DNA TGTGCCAGCAGCGCCCGACTAGCAGATAGCACAGATACGCAGTATTTT. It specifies CASSARLADSTDTQYF.

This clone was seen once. DNA of the CDR3: TGTGCCAGCAGCGCAAGGGCGGGACGTGGGACAGATACGCAGTATTTT. This gives the protein CASSARAGRGTDTQYF. The rearrangement joins TRBV9 to TRBJ2-3, with TRBD2 as a possible D gene (6 bases). Germline values: CDR1 SGDLS, CDR2 YYNGEE. The CDR3 contains 16 residues. Trimming shortened V by 3 bases and J by 3 bases, and 17 bases separated the two germline ends.

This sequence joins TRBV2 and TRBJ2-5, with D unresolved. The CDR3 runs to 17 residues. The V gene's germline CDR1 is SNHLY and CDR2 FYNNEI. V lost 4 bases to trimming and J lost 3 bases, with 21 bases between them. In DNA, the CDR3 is TGTGCCAGCAGTGTTGAGACTGCAAAACCACTTGAAGAGACCCAGTACTTC. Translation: CASSVETAKPLEETQYF.

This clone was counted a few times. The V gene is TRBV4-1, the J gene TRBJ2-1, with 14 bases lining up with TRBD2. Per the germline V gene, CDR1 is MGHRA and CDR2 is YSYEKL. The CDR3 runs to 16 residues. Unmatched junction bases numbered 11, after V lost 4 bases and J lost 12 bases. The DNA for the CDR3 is TGCGCCAGCAGCCGAGGGACTAGCGGGGGCCACTGGGGGCAGTTCTTC. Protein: CASSRGTSGGHWGQFF.

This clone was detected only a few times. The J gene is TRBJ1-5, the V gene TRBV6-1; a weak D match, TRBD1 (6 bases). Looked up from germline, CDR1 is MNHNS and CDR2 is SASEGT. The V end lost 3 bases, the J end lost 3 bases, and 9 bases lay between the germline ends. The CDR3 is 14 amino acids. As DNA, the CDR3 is TGTGCCAGCAGTGACAGGACAGTCAATCAGCCCCAGCATTTT. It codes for CASSDRTVNQPQHF.

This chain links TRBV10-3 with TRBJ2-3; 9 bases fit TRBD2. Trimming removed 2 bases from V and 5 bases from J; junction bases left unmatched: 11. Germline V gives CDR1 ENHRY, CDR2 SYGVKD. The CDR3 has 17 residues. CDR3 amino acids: CAISEGPTSGGRDTQYF. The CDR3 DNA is TGTGCCATCAGTGAGGGTCCGACTAGCGGCGGACGAGATACGCAGTATTTT.

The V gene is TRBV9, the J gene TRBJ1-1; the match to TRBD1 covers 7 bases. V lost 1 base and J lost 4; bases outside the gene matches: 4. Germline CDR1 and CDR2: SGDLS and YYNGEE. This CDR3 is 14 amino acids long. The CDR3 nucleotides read TGTGCCAGCAGCGTACCAGGGGGGAGCACTGAAGCTTTCTTT. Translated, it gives CASSVPGGSTEAFF.

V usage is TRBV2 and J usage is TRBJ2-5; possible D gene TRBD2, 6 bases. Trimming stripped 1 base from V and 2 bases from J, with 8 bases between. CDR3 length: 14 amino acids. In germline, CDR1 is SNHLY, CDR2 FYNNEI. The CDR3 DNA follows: TGTGCCAGCAGTGAAGGGGCGGGGCAAGAGACCCAGTACTTC. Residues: CASSEGAGQETQYF.